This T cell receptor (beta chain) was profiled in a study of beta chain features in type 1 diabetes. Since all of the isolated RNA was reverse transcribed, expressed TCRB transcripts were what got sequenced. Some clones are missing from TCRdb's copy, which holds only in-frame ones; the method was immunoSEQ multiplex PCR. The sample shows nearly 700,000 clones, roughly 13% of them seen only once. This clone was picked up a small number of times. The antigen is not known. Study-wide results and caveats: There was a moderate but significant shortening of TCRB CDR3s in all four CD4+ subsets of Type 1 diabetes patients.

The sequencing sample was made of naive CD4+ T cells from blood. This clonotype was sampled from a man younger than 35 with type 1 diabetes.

The CDR3 loop is CASRDRRLGYTF. CDR3 nucleotides: TGTGCCAGCCGGGACAGGCGCTTGGGCTACACCTTC. The chain recombines TRBV19 with TRBJ1-2; 8 bases match TRBD1. CDR3 length equals 12 residues. Germline V gives CDR1 LNHDA, CDR2 SQIVND (reference sequence). Trimming took 9 bases from V and 8 from J; bases not matched to a gene: 8.